Reported below is one T cell receptor (beta chain). This specimen belongs to a study of blood T cell repertoires in COVID-19. Using immunoSEQ multiplex PCR, the repertoire was profiled, and TCRdb retains in-frame clones only, with some absent. The sample consists of roughly 72,000 clones, 80% of them appearing once. The specimen sequenced was peripheral blood. The origin of this receptor is a man between 65 and 85 years old who had recovered from COVID-19.

CDR3 amino acids: CASSGTLNIRSPNQPQHF. The CDR3 DNA sequence: TGTGCCAGCAGTGGGACTCTTAATATCCGGAGCCCCAATCAGCCCCAGCATTTT. V is TRBV6-1 and J is TRBJ1-5; D not resolved. This CDR3 has 18 amino acids. V lost 4 bases to trimming and J lost 3 bases, with 22 bases between them. Germline V gives CDR1 MNHNS, CDR2 SASEGT.